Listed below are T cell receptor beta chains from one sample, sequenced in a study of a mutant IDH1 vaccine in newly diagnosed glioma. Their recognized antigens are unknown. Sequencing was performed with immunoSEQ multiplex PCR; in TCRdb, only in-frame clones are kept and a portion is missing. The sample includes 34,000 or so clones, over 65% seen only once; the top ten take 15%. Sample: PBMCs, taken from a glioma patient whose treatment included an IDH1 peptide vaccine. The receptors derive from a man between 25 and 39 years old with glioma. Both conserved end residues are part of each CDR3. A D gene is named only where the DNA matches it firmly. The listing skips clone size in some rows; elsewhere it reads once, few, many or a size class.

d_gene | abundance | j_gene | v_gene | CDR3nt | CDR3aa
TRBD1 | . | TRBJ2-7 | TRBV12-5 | TGTGCTAGTGGAGGCCGACAGGGCTGGTACGAGCAGTACTTC | CASGGRQGWYEQYF
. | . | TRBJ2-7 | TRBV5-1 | TGCGCCAGCAGCTTGACAGGGTACGACGAGCAGTACTTC | CASSLTGYDEQYF
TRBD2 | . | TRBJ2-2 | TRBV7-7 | TGTGCCAGCAGCCCGGGACTAGCGGCAAACACCGGGGAGCTGTTTTTT | CASSPGLAANTGELFF
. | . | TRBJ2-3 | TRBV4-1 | TGCGCCAGCAGCCAAACGCTAGAGCCAGATACGCAGTATTTT | CASSQTLEPDTQYF
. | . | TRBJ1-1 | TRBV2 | TGTGCCAGCAGTCTACAGGGAGCGTACACTGAAGCTTTCTTT | CASSLQGAYTEAFF
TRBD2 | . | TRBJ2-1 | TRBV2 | TGTGCCAGCACCGGGACTAGCGGGAGGGTGCAGTTCTTC | CASTGTSGRVQFF
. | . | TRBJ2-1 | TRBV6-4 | TGTGCCAGCAGTGTCGAGCCTTCCAGGGTTAATGAGCAGTTCTTC | CASSVEPSRVNEQFF
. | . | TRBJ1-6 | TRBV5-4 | TGTGCCAGCAGCTTGGCCATCGGAGGTTCACCCCTCCACTTT | CASSLAIGGSPLHF
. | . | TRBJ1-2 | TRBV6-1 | TGTGCCAGCAGTGAAAACAGAGACTATGGCTACACCTTC | CASSENRDYGYTF
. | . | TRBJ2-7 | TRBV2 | TGTGCCAGCCAATCGGAACAGGGTCCCTACGAGCAGTACTTC | CASQSEQGPYEQYF
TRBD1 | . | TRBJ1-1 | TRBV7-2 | TGTGCCAGCAGCTTCAGTCTCAGGGGGAGAGACACTGAAGCTTTCTTT | CASSFSLRGRDTEAFF
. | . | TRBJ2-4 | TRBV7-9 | TGTGCCAGCAGCTTAACCGGGATCGAAAACATTCAGTACTTC | CASSLTGIENIQYF
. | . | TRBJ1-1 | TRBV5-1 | TGCGCCAGCAGCCCCCGGGCGGCCCAGGAAGACACTGAAGCTTTCTTT | CASSPRAAQEDTEAFF
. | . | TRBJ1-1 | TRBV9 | TGTGCCAGCAGCGTAGAGGCAAGAAGGGACACTGAAGCTTTCTTT | CASSVEARRDTEAFF
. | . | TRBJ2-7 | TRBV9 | TGTGCCAGCAGTTTTGGGACGGGTCCGGGTGAGCAGTACTTC | CASSFGTGPGEQYF
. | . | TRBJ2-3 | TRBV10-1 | TGCGCCAGCAGTGATTCGGCAGATACGCAGTATTTT | CASSDSADTQYF
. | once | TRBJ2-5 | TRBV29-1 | TGCAGCGTTGGATGGAGGGGGCAGGAGACCCAGTACTTC | CSVGWRGQETQYF
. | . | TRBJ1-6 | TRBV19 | TGTGCCAGTAGTGCTGGGACTGCTAATTCACCCCTCCACTTT | CASSAGTANSPLHF
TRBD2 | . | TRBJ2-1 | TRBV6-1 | TGTGCCAGCAGGACTCCGGGACTAGCTAATGAGCAGTTCTTC | CASRTPGLANEQFF
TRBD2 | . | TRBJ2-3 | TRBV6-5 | TGTGCCAGCAGCCCTCGGGGGGGAGCCACAGATACGCAGTATTTT | CASSPRGGATDTQYF
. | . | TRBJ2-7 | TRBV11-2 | TGTGCCAGCAGCTCCGGGGCTGACGTTTGGTACGAGCAGTACTTC | CASSSGADVWYEQYF
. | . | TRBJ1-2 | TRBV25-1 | TGTGCCAGCAGTGACAGGGACATGGGTGCCTATGGCTACACCTTC | CASSDRDMGAYGYTF
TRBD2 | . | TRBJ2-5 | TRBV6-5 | TGTGCCAGCAGTTACGCGGGAGGGAGAGGGACCCAGTACTTC | CASSYAGGRGTQYF
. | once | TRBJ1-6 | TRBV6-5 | TGTGCCAGCAGTTACTCTTCGGGACAATATAATTCACCCCTCCACTTT | CASSYSSGQYNSPLHF
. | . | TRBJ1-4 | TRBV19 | TGTGCCAGTAGCCAGCAAATTTCAACTAATGAAAAACTGTTTTTT | CASSQQISTNEKLFF
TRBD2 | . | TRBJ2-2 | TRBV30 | TGTGCCTGGAGCGTACGGCGGCTAGCGGCCTCCCGGCCGGGGGAGCTGTTTTTT | CAWSVRRLAASRPGELFF
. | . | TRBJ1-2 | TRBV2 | TGTGCCAGCAGTGAAGCGCTATTGACTCCTCGGAAGGACTATGGCTACACCTTC | CASSEALLTPRKDYGYTF
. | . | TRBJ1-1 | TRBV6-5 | TGTGCCAGCAGTTACACGAAGGGTACTGAAGCTTTCTTT | CASSYTKGTEAFF
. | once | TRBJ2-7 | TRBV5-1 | TGCGCCAGCAGCTTCAGCGGGTGGTACGAGCAGTACTTC | CASSFSGWYEQYF
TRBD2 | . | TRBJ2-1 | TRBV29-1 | TGCAGCGCAGGACTAGCGGACTACAATGAGCAGTTCTTC | CSAGLADYNEQFF
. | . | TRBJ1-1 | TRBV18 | TGTGCCAGCTCGGAGGGAAGGAACACTGAAGCTTTCTTT | CASSEGRNTEAFF
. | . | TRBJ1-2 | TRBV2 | TGTGCCAGCAGTGTAGGATTATTTAGTGGCTACACCTTC | CASSVGLFSGYTF
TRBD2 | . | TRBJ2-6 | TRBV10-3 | TGTGCCATCAGCCCCTGGCGGGACTACTCTGGGGCCAACGTCCTGACTTTC | CAISPWRDYSGANVLTF
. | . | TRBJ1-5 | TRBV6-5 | TGTGCCAGCAGTTACAGGGAACGGGCTCAGCCCCAGCATTTT | CASSYRERAQPQHF
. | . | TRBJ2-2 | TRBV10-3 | TGTGCCATGGGGGGCAGTACGAACACCGGGGAGCTGTTTTTT | CAMGGSTNTGELFF
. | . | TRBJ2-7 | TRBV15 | TGTGCCACCAGCAGAGATCCGTCCTACGAGCAGTACTTC | CATSRDPSYEQYF
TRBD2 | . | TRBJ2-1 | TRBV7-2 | TGTGCCAGCAGCTTAGGCGGGAGTCACTACAATGAGCAGTTCTTC | CASSLGGSHYNEQFF
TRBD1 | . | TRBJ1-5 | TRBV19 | TGTGCCAGTAGTATGGGACAGGGGGTTGGGCAGCCCCAGCATTTT | CASSMGQGVGQPQHF
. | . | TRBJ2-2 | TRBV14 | TGTGCCAGCAGGAAGGTTATAGGAGCCGGGGAGCTGTTTTTT | CASRKVIGAGELFF
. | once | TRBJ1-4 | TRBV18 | TGTGCCAGCTCCGAGGGGGGCGGAAAACTGTTTTTT | CASSEGGGKLFF
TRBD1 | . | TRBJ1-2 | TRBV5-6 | TGTGCCAGCAGCCTACGAACGACAGGGACTCGACCTCACTATGGCTACACCTTC | CASSLRTTGTRPHYGYTF
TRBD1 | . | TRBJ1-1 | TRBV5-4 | TGTGCCAGCAGCTCCGACAGGGTCCTGAACACTGAAGCTTTCTTT | CASSSDRVLNTEAFF
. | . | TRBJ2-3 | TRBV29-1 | TGCAGCGTCTACCCACCACCCTCCAGCACAGATACGCAGTATTTT | CSVYPPPSSTDTQYF